This TCR beta chain was recorded in a study of post-analysis software for immune sequencing data. Study information: Several disease courses (relapsing-remitting, secondary progressive and progressive-relapsing) of multiple sclerosis were included.

Libraries were made from TCR beta cDNA, and they carried unique molecular identifiers. Hundreds of thousands of cDNA molecules were obtained from about 0.98 to 11 million T cells. MiXCR, run by TCRdb on the PCR reads, gives a single entry per CDR3 protein. This sample yields fewer than 550,000 distinct CDR3 sequences, of which around 34% are seen a single time; roughly 6% belongs to the top ten. V lost 5 bases, J lost 3 bases, and 0 bases stayed unmatched. This CDR3 comprises 13 residues. From germline, CDR1 is MRHNA and CDR2 SNTAGT. This clonotype was detected a few times. The antigen is undetermined. Study findings and constraints: Significantly lower normalized Chao1 diversity was found in patients with multiple sclerosis relative to controls. TRBV5-6, TRBV5-1 and TRBV20-1 were among 4 or 5 TRBV segments more frequent in patients than controls.

Sequences were obtained from blood. The chain has TRBV6-4 and TRBJ2-2, with 7 positions matching TRBD2. This receptor was obtained from a girl between 2 and 17 years old with multiple sclerosis. The CDR3 region has the DNA TGTGCCAGCAGTCTAGCGGACACCGGGGAGCTGTTTTTT. The encoded protein is CASSLADTGELFF.